The 14 T cell receptor beta chains given below trace back to one sample, sequenced in a study of cytomegalovirus exposure and HLA in healthy donors. Use of 60 Vbeta and 13 Jbeta primers characterized the PCR. The protocol was immunoSEQ multiplex PCR, while the TCRdb copy is restricted to in-frame clones and leaves out a portion. The repertoire includes around 180,000 clones, more than 65% of them detected once, and more than 0.5% sits in the top ten. The sequenced sample was PBMCs. The receptors here all came from a woman aged 45 to 65 in good health and CMV-seronegative.

The gene calls are TRBV27 and TRBJ1-2; D gene uncertain. V lost 2 bases and J lost 3, with 10 bases in between. CDR1 is MNHEY, CDR2 SMNVEV, per germline (reference sequence). This CDR3 spans 14 amino acids. CDR3 loop: CASSLRGRDYGYTF. The CDR3 DNA follows: TGTGCCAGCAGTTTACGGGGAAGGGACTATGGCTACACCTTC.

This clone showed up just a few times. V gene TRBV6-5 combines with J gene TRBJ2-2; possible D gene TRBD2, 5 bases. The CDR3 length is 14 residues. V lost 6 bases and J lost 3, with 11 bases in between. From germline, CDR1 is MNHEY and CDR2 SVGAGI. The CDR3 loop reads CASRVPGYTGELFF. The CDR3 DNA follows: TGTGCCAGCAGAGTACCGGGATACACCGGGGAGCTGTTTTTT.

The chain links TRBV5-4 to TRBJ2-5; TRBD2 aligns across 8 bases. The V gene end was trimmed by 7 bases and the J gene end by 2 bases; junction bases not matched to a gene: 7. This CDR3 has 14 residues. Germline CDR1 and CDR2: SGHNT and YYREEE (reference sequence). CDR3 nucleotide sequence: TGTGCCAGCGCCATTCGGGGGGGGCAAGAGACCCAGTACTTC. This encodes CASAIRGGQETQYF.

This clone was seen only once. The chain combines TRBV7-9 with TRBJ1-2; 11 positions match TRBD1. Germline values: CDR1 SEHNR, CDR2 FQNEAQ (reference sequence). The CDR3 is made up of 15 amino acids. Trimming took 6 bases from V and 4 from J; bases not matched to a gene: 7. The CDR3 is CASRPRTGGFYGYTF. The CDR3 coding sequence is TGTGCCAGCAGACCGAGGACAGGGGGCTTCTATGGCTACACCTTC.

The J gene is TRBJ1-5, the V gene TRBV28; maybe TRBD1 (6 bases). The CDR3 runs 15 residues. The V gene's germline CDR1 is MDHEN and CDR2 SYDVKM. V was pared by 4 bases and J by 7 bases, with 17 bases between. The CDR3 region is CASSYPHAGGQPQHF. The CDR3, as DNA: TGTGCCAGCAGTTATCCCCATGCGGGGGGCCAGCCCCAGCATTTT. Drawing the rest from reference TRBV28 and TRBJ1-5, the complete variable domain is DVKVTQSSRYLVKRTGEKVFLECVQDMDHENMFWYRQDPGLGLRLIYFSYDVKMKEKGDIPEGYSVSREKKERFSLILESASTNQTSMYLCASSYPHAGGQPQHFGDGTRLSIL.

This rearrangement joins TRBV28 to TRBJ2-7, with no clear D. The CDR3 covers 13 residues. Between the trimmed V and J ends, which lost 2 bases and 7 bases, there was a span of 12 bases. Germline CDR1 is MDHEN and CDR2 is SYDVKM. The CDR3 is CASSLSWRLEQYF. As DNA, the CDR3 is TGTGCCAGCAGTTTAAGTTGGAGATTGGAGCAGTACTTC.

J is TRBJ2-3 and V is TRBV19; 11 bases are a match to TRBD2. The CDR3 is 20 amino acids. V trimming: 5 bases; J trimming: 9 bases; junction bases outside the gene matches: 25. Germline V gene sequence: CDR1 LNHDA, CDR2 SQIVND (reference sequence). CDR3 region: CASSSTRGLAGGSLSATQYF. In DNA form, the CDR3 reads TGTGCCAGTAGTTCTACCCGGGGGCTAGCGGGAGGTTCACTGTCAGCGACGCAGTATTTT.

This clone came up once. V usage is TRBV21-1 and J usage is TRBJ2-7; the table's D call, TRBD2, has no DNA check behind it. TRBV21-1 is annotated as a pseudogene. The CDR3 extends over 12 amino acids. CDR3 sequence reads: CASSTQRLAGIV. For the CDR3, the DNA is TGTGCCAGCAGCACCCAGAGACTAGCGGGGATAGTC.

The rearrangement uses TRBV15 and TRBJ2-2; D is perhaps TRBD1 (6 bases). This CDR3 comprises 14 residues. V lost 3 bases, J lost 3 bases, and 8 bases lay in between. Germline CDR1 and CDR2: LNHNV and YYDKDF (reference sequence). The CDR3 reads CATSSYRDTGELFF. CDR3 bases: TGTGCCACCAGCAGCTACAGGGACACCGGGGAGCTGTTTTTT.

V gene TRBV5-5 combines with J gene TRBJ2-1; TRBD1 is a possible D gene (6 bases). The germline V and J ends were trimmed by 4 bases and 6 bases, with 14 bases remaining between them. Germline loops: CDR1 SGHKS, CDR2 YYEKEE (reference sequence). CDR3 length: 14 amino acids. CDR3 region: CASSQRGQFNEQFF. CDR3 nucleotide sequence: TGTGCCAGCAGCCAACGCGGACAGTTCAATGAGCAGTTCTTC.

The chain carries TRBV28 and TRBJ2-1, with D perhaps TRBD2 (6 bases). Trimming removed 7 bases from V and 7 bases from J, with 17 bases in between. Germline V lookup: CDR1 MDHEN, CDR2 SYDVKM. CDR3 length: 14 amino acids. The CDR3 reads CASTLTSALNEQFF. CDR3 in DNA: TGTGCCAGCACCCTGACTAGTGCACTGAATGAGCAGTTCTTC.

This clone appeared once. The chain combines TRBV6-5 with TRBJ2-7, with 8 bases that match TRBD2. This CDR3 comprises 13 residues. CDR1 is MNHEY and CDR2 is SVGAGI in the germline V gene. Germline trimming cut 10 bases from V and 6 bases from J; bases unmatched to any gene: 11. The CDR3 loop reads CATRGRAGGEQYF. The CDR3 DNA follows: TGTGCCACCCGGGGACGGGCGGGGGGCGAGCAGTACTTC.

The chain employs TRBV29-1 and TRBJ2-1; 11 bases match TRBD2. CDR1 and CDR2 from the germline V gene are SQVTM and ANQGSEA. This CDR3 has 15 amino acids. Unmatched junction bases numbered 10, after V lost 7 bases and J lost 5 bases. The DNA for the CDR3 is TGCAGCGACCGAAGTAGCGGGAGGGCCCACAATGAGCAGTTCTTC. Amino acid sequence: CSDRSSGRAHNEQFF.

The gene calls are TRBV5-4 and TRBJ1-2, with D unclear. The CDR3 runs to 13 residues. Trimming cost V 2 bases and J 4 bases, with 9 bases left between them. Germline V gene sequence: CDR1 SGHNT, CDR2 YYREEE (reference sequence). The CDR3 DNA is TGTGCCAGCAGCTTTTACTCCGTCTATGGCTACACCTTC. It codes for CASSFYSVYGYTF.